The clone carrying this T cell receptor (beta chain) was seen only once. CDR3 length: 15 amino acids. Germline lookup yields CDR1 SGHAT and CDR2 FQDESV (reference sequence). V lost 5 bases to trimming and J lost 2 bases, with 12 bases between them. TCRdb keeps only in-frame clones here, not all; method: immunoSEQ multiplex PCR. The sample shows around 300,000 clones, roughly nine tenths of them seen only once. This entry comes from a study of blood T cell repertoires in COVID-19. The chain uses TRBV11-1 and TRBJ2-2; D perhaps matches TRBD1 (6 bases). This TCR was sampled from a woman aged 50 to 65 who had recovered from COVID-19. The specimen sequenced was PBMCs or T cells enriched from blood (not recorded which). CDR3 loop: CASSRGQINTGELFF. CDR3 nucleotides: TGTGCCAGCAGCCGAGGACAGATAAACACCGGGGAGCTGTTTTTT.